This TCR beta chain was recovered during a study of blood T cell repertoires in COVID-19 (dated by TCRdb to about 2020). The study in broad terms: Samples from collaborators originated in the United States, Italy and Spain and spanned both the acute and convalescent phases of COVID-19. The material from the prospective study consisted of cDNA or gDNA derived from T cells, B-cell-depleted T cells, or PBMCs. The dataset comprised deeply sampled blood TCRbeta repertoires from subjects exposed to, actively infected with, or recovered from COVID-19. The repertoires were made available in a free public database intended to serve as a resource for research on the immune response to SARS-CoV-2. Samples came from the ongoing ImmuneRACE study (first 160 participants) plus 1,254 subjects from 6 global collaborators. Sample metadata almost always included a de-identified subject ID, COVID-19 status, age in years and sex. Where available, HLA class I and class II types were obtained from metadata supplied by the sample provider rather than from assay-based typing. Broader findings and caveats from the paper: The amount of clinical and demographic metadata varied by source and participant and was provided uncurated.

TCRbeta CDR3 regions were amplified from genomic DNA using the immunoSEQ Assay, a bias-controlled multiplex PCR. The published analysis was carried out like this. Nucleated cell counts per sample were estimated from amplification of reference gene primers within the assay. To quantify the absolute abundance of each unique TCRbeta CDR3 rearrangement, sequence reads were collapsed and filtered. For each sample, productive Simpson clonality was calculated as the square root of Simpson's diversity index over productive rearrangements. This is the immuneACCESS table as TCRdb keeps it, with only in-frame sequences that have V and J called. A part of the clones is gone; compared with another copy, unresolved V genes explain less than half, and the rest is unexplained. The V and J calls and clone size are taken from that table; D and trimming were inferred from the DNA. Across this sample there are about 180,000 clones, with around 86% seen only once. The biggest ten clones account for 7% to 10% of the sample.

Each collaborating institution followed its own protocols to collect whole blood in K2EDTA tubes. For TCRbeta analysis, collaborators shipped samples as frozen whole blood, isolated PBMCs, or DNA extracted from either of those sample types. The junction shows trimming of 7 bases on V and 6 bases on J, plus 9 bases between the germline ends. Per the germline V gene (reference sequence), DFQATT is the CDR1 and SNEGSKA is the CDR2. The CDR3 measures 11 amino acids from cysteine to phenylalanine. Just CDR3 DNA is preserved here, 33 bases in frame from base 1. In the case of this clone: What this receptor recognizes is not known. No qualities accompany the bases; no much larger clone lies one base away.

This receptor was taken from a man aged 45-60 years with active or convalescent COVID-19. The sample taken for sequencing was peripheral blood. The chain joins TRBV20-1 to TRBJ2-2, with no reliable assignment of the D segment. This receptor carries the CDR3 CSVTNSGELFF. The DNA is TGCAGTGTTACTAACTCCGGGGAGCTGTTTTTT.